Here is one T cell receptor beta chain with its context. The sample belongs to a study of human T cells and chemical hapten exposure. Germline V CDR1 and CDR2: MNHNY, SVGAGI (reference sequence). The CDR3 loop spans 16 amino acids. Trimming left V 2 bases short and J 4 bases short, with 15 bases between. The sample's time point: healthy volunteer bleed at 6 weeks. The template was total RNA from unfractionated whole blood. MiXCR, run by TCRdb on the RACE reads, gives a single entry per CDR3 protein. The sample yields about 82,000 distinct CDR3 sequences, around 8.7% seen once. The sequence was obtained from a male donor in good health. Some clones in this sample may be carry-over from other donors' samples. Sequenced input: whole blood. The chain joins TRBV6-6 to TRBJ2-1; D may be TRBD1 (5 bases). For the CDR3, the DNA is TGTGCCAGCAGTTACCATTCAGCAGGGATGTACAATGAGCAGTTCTTC. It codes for CASSYHSAGMYNEQFF.